One and the same sample provided the 28 T cell receptor beta chains below, sequenced in a study of blood T cell repertoires in COVID-19. Clones were sequenced by immunoSEQ multiplex PCR, and TCRdb holds only the in-frame ones, with some missing. In the table there are some 390,000 clones, 80% to 90% of which are singletons. The sample taken for sequencing was PBMCs or T cells enriched from blood (not recorded which). All receptors derive from a man aged 25-45 years who had recovered from COVID-19.

In its sample, this clone was seen once. This chain connects TRBV5-1 to TRBJ2-2, with 14 nucleotides matching TRBD2. Germline V gene sequence: CDR1 SGHRS, CDR2 YFSETQ. This CDR3 region has 20 residues. After removal of 0 bases from V and 4 bases from J, the junction contained 11 bases not matched to a gene. The CDR3 sequence is CASSLAKTSGRALFTGELFF. CDR3 coding DNA: TGCGCCAGCAGCTTGGCAAAGACTAGCGGGAGGGCCTTATTCACCGGGGAGCTGTTTTTT.

This clone was recorded once. This sequence joins TRBV5-8 and TRBJ1-6, with D perhaps matching TRBD1 (6 bases). The CDR3 loop spans 16 amino acids. Germline V lookup: CDR1 SGHTS, CDR2 YDEGEE. V was clipped by 5 bases and J by 0 bases, with 12 bases between them. CDR3 in amino acids: CASSRTGSSYNSPLHF. For the CDR3, the DNA is TGTGCCAGCAGTCGAACAGGGAGCTCCTATAATTCACCCCTCCACTTT.

This chain joins TRBV30 and TRBJ1-5; D gene unclear. Germline loops: CDR1 GTSNPN, CDR2 SVGIG (reference sequence). The CDR3 is 13 residues long. The CDR3 DNA is TGTGCGGCAGCAAAAGAGGGCAATCAGCCCCAGCATTTT. Protein sequence: CAAAKEGNQPQHF.

The gene calls are TRBV12-3 or TRBV12-4 and TRBJ2-1; D gene ambiguous. The V and J ends lost 7 bases and 8 bases respectively, with 9 bases between them. CDR3 size: 11 residues. The chain's CDR3 is CASMHRDEQFF. CDR3 sequence (DNA): TGTGCCAGCATGCATCGGGATGAGCAGTTCTTC.

This chain uses TRBV13 with TRBJ2-1; TRBD2 aligns across 7 bases. The V segment lost 7 bases and the J segment 2 bases; nucleotides outside the gene matches: 5. The germline V gene encodes CDR1 PRHDT and CDR2 FYEKMQ (reference sequence). This CDR3 comprises 14 residues. The CDR3 sequence is CASIERGAYNEQFF. CDR3 in DNA: TGTGCCAGCATCGAACGGGGGGCCTACAATGAGCAGTTCTTC. Full variable domain (missing parts from reference TRBV13 and TRBJ2-1): AAGVIQSPRHLIKEKRETATLKCYPIPRHDTVYWYQQGPGQDPQFLISFYEKMQSDKGSIPDRFSAQQFSDYHSELNMSSLELGDSALYFCASIERGAYNEQFFGPGTRLTVL.

The V and J genes are TRBV6-5 and TRBJ2-5; D gene ambiguous. Trimming took 5 bases from V and 2 from J, leaving 3 bases between them. The germline gives CDR1 MNHEY, CDR2 SVGAGI. CDR3 length equals 11 residues. The CDR3 loop is CASSQQETQYF. The DNA of the CDR3 is TGTGCCAGCAGTCAACAAGAGACCCAGTACTTC.

The J gene is TRBJ2-3, the V gene TRBV11-2, with 7 bases that match TRBD2. The germline V gene encodes CDR1 SGHAT and CDR2 FQNNGV. Germline trimming cut 1 base from V and 4 bases from J; bases unmatched to any gene: 8. The CDR3 has 16 amino acids. The CDR3 nucleotides read TGTGCCAGCAGCTTAGTGGCCAGCGGGAACGCAGATACGCAGTATTTT. Protein: CASSLVASGNADTQYF.

This clone appeared a few times. The V call is TRBV6-4, the J call TRBJ1-1; 9 bases agree with TRBD1. Per germline, CDR1 MRHNA and CDR2 SNTAGT. The CDR3 extends over 15 amino acids. With 5 bases clipped from V and 6 bases from J, the junction kept 10 bases outside the gene matches. Written as DNA, the CDR3 is TGTGCCAGCAGTCCCCACGGACAGGGGATTTCTGAAGCTTTCTTT. Translating it yields CASSPHGQGISEAFF.

The rearrangement links TRBV30 to TRBJ1-6, with TRBD1 identical over 9 bases. The CDR3 consists of 13 residues. Germline CDR1 and CDR2: GTSNPN and SVGIG (reference sequence). V gave up 3 bases and J gave up 9 bases; unmatched junction bases: 3. CDR3 bases: TGTGCCTGGAGAACAGGGGGCCGTTCACCCCTCCACTTT. The encoded protein is CAWRTGGRSPLHF.

V and J are TRBV6-5 and TRBJ1-3, with D unresolved. V was shortened by 6 bases and J by 5 bases, with 11 bases between the two germline ends. Germline V CDR1 and CDR2: MNHEY, SVGAGI. The CDR3 is 13 residues long. CDR3 sequence (DNA): TGTGCCAGCAGGGCAAATCTCAGAAACACCATATATTTT. It encodes CASRANLRNTIYF.

The rearrangement uses TRBV5-1 and TRBJ2-7; 10 nucleotides agree with TRBD2. V gave up 0 bases and J gave up 5 bases; unmatched junction bases: 5. The CDR3 has 15 amino acids. Germline-derived CDR1 and CDR2 are SGHRS and YFSETQ. CDR3 in amino acids: CASSLAQAGGDEQYF. CDR3 DNA sequence: TGCGCCAGCAGCTTGGCCCAAGCGGGAGGGGACGAGCAGTACTTC.

The chain recombines TRBV15 with TRBJ1-5; no clear D gene. Germline CDR1 LNHNV, CDR2 YYDKDF (reference sequence). The CDR3 contains 14 residues. V lost 3 bases, J lost 6 bases, and 12 bases lay in between. The CDR3 loop reads CATSSLVVSQPQHF. The CDR3 bases are TGTGCCACCAGCAGTCTAGTAGTCAGTCAGCCCCAGCATTTT.

This clone was seen only a few times. V usage is TRBV7-8 and J usage is TRBJ1-5; 8 positions agree with TRBD1. Germline CDR1 and CDR2: SGHVS and FQNEAQ. J lost 7 bases, V lost 5 bases, and 4 bases had no gene match. The length of the CDR3 is 13 residues. The CDR3 is CASSPRQGQPQHF. The CDR3 DNA follows: TGTGCCAGCAGCCCCCGACAGGGGCAGCCCCAGCATTTT.

CDR3 protein: CASSQSGGGWGSPLHF. CDR3 nucleotides: TGTGCCAGCAGCCAATCGGGCGGGGGATGGGGTTCACCCCTCCACTTT. The rearrangement links TRBV7-6 to TRBJ1-6; maybe TRBD1 (5 bases). V lost 5 bases and J lost 9, with 20 bases in between. The CDR3 has 16 residues. Germline V gene sequence: CDR1 SGHVS, CDR2 FNYEAQ.

This sequence joins TRBV7-3 and TRBJ1-2; D is uncertain. The CDR3 runs 14 residues. Per germline, CDR1 SGHTA and CDR2 FQGTGA. The germline V and J ends were trimmed by 5 bases and 8 bases, with 18 bases remaining between them. CDR3 in amino acids: CASSPSPWGEGYTF. The CDR3 region has the DNA TGTGCCAGCAGCCCGAGTCCGTGGGGAGAGGGCTACACCTTC.

V usage is TRBV7-9 and J usage is TRBJ2-1; 7 bases are shared with TRBD2. Trimming removed 0 bases from V and 4 bases from J; junction bases left unmatched: 3. CDR1 is SEHNR and CDR2 is FQNEAQ in the germline V gene (reference sequence). The CDR3 length is 15 residues. In nucleotides, the CDR3 is TGTGCCAGCAGCTTAGCTGGGACTACTTACAATGAGCAGTTCTTC. Its protein product is CASSLAGTTYNEQFF.

This chain links TRBV6-5 with TRBJ2-7; TRBD1 agrees at 10 bases. Germline-derived CDR1 and CDR2 are MNHEY and SVGAGI. The V gene end was trimmed by 4 bases and the J gene end by 3 bases; junction bases not matched to a gene: 3. CDR3 size: 14 residues. The DNA of the CDR3 is TGTGCCAGCAGTTGGGGACAGGGGTACTACGAGCAGTACTTC. This sequence encodes CASSWGQGYYEQYF.

The chain uses TRBV24-1 and TRBJ2-7; unclear D gene. V was trimmed by 6 bases and J by 3 bases, leaving 11 bases between them. CDR1 and CDR2 from the germline V gene are KGHDR and SFDVKD. The CDR3 is 13 residues long. The CDR3 nucleotides are TGTGCCACCAGTCAGTCAAACAGCTACGAGCAGTACTTC. Translation: CATSQSNSYEQYF.

V and J are TRBV29-1 and TRBJ1-1; D not certain. The CDR3 loop spans 14 amino acids. CDR1 SQVTM and CDR2 ANQGSEA come from the germline V gene. V was clipped by 6 bases and J by 3 bases, with 17 bases between them. The CDR3 spells CSVTRGFADTEAFF. In nucleotides, the CDR3 is TGCAGCGTAACTCGAGGGTTCGCTGACACTGAAGCTTTCTTT.

The V and J genes are TRBV5-6 and TRBJ1-1; tentatively, D is TRBD1 (6 bases). There are 14 residues in the CDR3. Trimming shortened V by 4 bases and J by 0 bases, and 10 bases separated the two germline ends. The germline V gene encodes CDR1 SGHDT and CDR2 YYEEEE. CDR3 sequence reads: CASSRGAVNTEAFF. The DNA for the CDR3 is TGTGCCAGCAGCCGGGGGGCGGTGAACACTGAAGCTTTCTTT.

In regard to this clone: Other DNA sequences of this sample code for an identical CDR3. The J gene is TRBJ2-7, the V gene TRBV19, with 7 bases that match TRBD2. CDR1 is LNHDA and CDR2 is SQIVND in the germline V gene (reference sequence). The V segment lost 4 bases and the J segment 3 bases; nucleotides outside the gene matches: 0. The CDR3 sequence is 12 residues long. The CDR3, as DNA: TGTGCCAGTAGTAGCGGGAGCTACGAGCAGTACTTC. It encodes CASSSGSYEQYF.

The rearrangement joins TRBV15 to TRBJ2-5; D is perhaps TRBD1 (6 bases). In germline, CDR1 is LNHNV, CDR2 YYDKDF (reference sequence). There are 16 residues in the CDR3. Trimming shortened V by 8 bases and J by 0 bases, and 19 bases separated the two germline ends. The CDR3 region has the DNA TGTGCCACCGAAAAGATGACAGGCCGCTACCAAGAGACCCAGTACTTC. The encoded protein is CATEKMTGRYQETQYF.

On this clone: Other DNA sequences from this sample encode an identical CDR3 as well. V and J are TRBV5-1 and TRBJ2-2; 11 bases are a match to TRBD1. This CDR3 contains 14 residues. V lost 4 bases, J lost 6 bases, and 2 bases stayed unmatched. Germline CDR1 and CDR2: SGHRS and YFSETQ. The CDR3 DNA reads as TGCGCCAGCAGCCCGGGACAGGGGGCCGGGGAGCTGTTTTTT. This codes for CASSPGQGAGELFF.

This clone was picked up one time. V gene TRBV6-5 combines with J gene TRBJ1-1; TRBD1 might be the D (6 bases). The germline V and J ends were trimmed by 4 bases and 10 bases, with 16 bases remaining between them. Per the germline V gene, CDR1 is MNHEY and CDR2 is SVGAGI. The CDR3 sequence is 13 residues long. CDR3 residues: CASSSSLTGGAFF. The CDR3 region has the DNA TGTGCCAGCAGTTCCTCTCTGACAGGTGGAGCTTTCTTT.

V and J are TRBV30 and TRBJ2-6; no reliable D call. Germline V CDR1 and CDR2: GTSNPN, SVGIG (reference sequence). The V gene lost 4 bases and the J gene lost 1 base, with 2 bases spanning the gap. CDR3 size: 12 residues. This CDR3 reads CAWISGANVLTF. In DNA form, the CDR3 reads TGTGCCTGGATATCTGGGGCCAACGTCCTGACTTTC.

The chain joins TRBV5-1 to TRBJ1-2; D is undetermined. The CDR3 is 12 amino acids. Trimming removed 4 bases from V and 0 bases from J, with 4 bases in between. Germline values: CDR1 SGHRS, CDR2 YFSETQ. The CDR3 bases are TGCGCCAGCAGCGGAGCTAACTATGGCTACACCTTC. It specifies CASSGANYGYTF.

This clone has only a few counts. The DNA for the CDR3 is TGTGCCAGCTCACCCGCCTGGGCCCAATCGGATACGCAGTATTTT. It encodes CASSPAWAQSDTQYF. The rearrangement links TRBV18 to TRBJ2-3; D ambiguous. The V and J ends lost 3 bases and 6 bases respectively, with 16 bases between them. Germline V lookup: CDR1 KGHSH, CDR2 LQKENI. The length of the CDR3 is 15 residues. The full variable domain, rest sourced from reference TRBV18 and TRBJ2-3, is NAGVMQNPRHLVRRRGQEARLRCSPMKGHSHVYWYRQLPEEGLKFMVYLQKENIIDESGMPKERFSAEFPKEGPSILRIQQVVRGDSAAYFCASSPAWAQSDTQYFGPGTRLTVL.

CDR3 residues: CASGSGQGNNEQFF. CDR3 sequence (DNA): TGTGCCAGTGGGTCGGGACAGGGGAACAATGAGCAGTTCTTC. The chain has TRBV19 and TRBJ2-1; 10 nucleotides line up with TRBD1. Trimming cost V 8 bases and J 5 bases; bases outside gene matches: 6. The length of the CDR3 is 14 residues. Looked up from germline, CDR1 is LNHDA and CDR2 is SQIVND (reference sequence).